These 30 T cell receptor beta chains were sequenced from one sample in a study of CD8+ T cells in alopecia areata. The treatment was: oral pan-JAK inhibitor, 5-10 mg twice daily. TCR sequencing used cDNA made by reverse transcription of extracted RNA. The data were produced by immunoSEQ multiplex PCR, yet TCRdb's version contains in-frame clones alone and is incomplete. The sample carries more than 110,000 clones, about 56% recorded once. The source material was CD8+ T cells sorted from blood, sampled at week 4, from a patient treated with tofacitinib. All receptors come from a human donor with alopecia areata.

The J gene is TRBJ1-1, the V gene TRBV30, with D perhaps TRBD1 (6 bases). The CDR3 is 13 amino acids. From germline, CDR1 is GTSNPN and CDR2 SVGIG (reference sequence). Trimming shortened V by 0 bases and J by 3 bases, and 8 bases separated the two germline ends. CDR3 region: CAWSVTGHTEAFF. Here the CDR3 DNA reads TGTGCCTGGAGTGTAACAGGGCACACTGAAGCTTTCTTT.

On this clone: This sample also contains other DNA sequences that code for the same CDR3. The CDR3 sequence: CASSLTSSYNEQFF. The DNA for the CDR3 is TGTGCCAGCAGTCTGACTAGCTCCTACAATGAGCAGTTCTTC. V and J are TRBV27 and TRBJ2-1, with a tentative D call TRBD2 (6 bases). The CDR3 covers 14 residues. V was trimmed by 5 bases and J by 0 bases, leaving 8 bases between them. In germline, CDR1 is MNHEY, CDR2 SMNVEV (reference sequence).

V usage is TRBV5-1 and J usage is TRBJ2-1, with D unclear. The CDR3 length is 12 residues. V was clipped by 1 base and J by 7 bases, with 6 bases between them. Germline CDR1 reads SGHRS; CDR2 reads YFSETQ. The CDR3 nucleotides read TGCGCCAGCAGCTTGCTGGTAAATGAGCAGTTCTTC. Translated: CASSLLVNEQFF.

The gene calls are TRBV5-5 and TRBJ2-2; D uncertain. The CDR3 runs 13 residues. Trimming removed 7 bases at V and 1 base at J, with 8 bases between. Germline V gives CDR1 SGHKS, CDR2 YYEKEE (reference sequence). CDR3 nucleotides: TGTGCCAGCCGACTGCTGAACACCGGGGAGCTGTTTTTT. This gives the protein CASRLLNTGELFF.

The CDR3 region has the DNA TGCGCCAGCAGCCACGGGGGGGGCGCTGGGTTCCTCTACGAGCAGTACTTC. Translating gives CASSHGGGAGFLYEQYF. The chain employs TRBV4-1 and TRBJ2-7; 8 bases line up with TRBD2. From germline, CDR1 is MGHRA and CDR2 YSYEKL. The CDR3 is 17 residues long. Trimming removed 3 bases from V and 3 bases from J; junction bases left unmatched: 13.

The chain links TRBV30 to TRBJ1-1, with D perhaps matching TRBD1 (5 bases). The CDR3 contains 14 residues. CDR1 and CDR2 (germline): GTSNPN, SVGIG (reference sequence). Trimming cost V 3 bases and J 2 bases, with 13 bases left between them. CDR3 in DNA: TGTGCCTGGAGGATGGGACCGACTAACACTGAAGCTTTCTTT. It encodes CAWRMGPTNTEAFF.

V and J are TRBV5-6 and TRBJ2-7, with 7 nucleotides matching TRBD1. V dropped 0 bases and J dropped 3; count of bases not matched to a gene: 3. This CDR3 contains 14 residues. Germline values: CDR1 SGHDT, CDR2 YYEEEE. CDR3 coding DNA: TGTGCCAGCAGCTTGGGGACAGGTTACTACGAGCAGTACTTC. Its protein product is CASSLGTGYYEQYF. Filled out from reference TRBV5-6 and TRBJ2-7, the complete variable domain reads DAGVTQSPTHLIKTRGQQVTLRCSPKSGHDTVSWYQQALGQGPQFIFQYYEEEERQRGNFPDRFSGHQFPNYSSELNVNALLLGDSALYLCASSLGTGYYEQYFGPGTRLTVT.

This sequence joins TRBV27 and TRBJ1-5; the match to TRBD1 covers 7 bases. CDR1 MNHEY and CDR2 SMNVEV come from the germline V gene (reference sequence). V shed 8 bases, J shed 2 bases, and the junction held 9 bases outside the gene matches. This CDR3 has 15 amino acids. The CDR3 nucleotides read TGTGCCAGCGGGTTACAGGGGATGGGCAATCAGCCCCAGCATTTT. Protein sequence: CASGLQGMGNQPQHF.

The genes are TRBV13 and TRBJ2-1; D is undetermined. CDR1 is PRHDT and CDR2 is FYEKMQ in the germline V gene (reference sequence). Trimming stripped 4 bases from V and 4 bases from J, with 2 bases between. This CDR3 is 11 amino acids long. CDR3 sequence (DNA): TGTGCCAGCAGCTCTTACAATGAGCAGTTCTTC. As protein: CASSSYNEQFF.

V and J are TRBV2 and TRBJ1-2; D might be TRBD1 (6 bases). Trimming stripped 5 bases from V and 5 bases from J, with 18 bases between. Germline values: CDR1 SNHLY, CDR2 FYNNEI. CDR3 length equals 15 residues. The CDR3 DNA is TGTGCCAGCAGTTCCTTTGGACAGCCCCTTTATGGCTACACCTTC. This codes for CASSSFGQPLYGYTF.

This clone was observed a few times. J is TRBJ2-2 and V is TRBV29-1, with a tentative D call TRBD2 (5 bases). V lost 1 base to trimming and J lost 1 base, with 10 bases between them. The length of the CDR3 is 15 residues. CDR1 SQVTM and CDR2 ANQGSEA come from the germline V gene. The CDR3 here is CSVEVFGKNTGELFF. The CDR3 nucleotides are TGCAGCGTTGAAGTGTTCGGGAAGAACACCGGGGAGCTGTTTTTT.

The CDR3 coding sequence is TGTGCCAGCAGCCTCCGGGGGGACCCCAATGAGCAGTTCTTC. Translated: CASSLRGDPNEQFF. The chain employs TRBV9 and TRBJ2-1, with 7 nucleotides matching TRBD2. This CDR3 comprises 14 residues. V lost 4 bases, J lost 6 bases, and 7 bases stayed unmatched. Germline CDR1 and CDR2: SGDLS and YYNGEE.

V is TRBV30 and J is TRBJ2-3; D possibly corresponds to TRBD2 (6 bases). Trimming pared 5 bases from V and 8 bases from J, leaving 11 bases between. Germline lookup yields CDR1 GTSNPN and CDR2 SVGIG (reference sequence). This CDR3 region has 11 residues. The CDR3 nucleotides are TGTGCCTGGTTGAGGCGGGGTACGCAGTATTTT. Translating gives CAWLRRGTQYF.

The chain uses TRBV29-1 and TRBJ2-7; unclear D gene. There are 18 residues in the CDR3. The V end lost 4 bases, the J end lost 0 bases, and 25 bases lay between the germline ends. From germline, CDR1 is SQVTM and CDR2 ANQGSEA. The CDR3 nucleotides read TGCAGCGTTGTTACATCCGGGCCTAGACCCCCTTACTCCTACGAGCAGTACTTC. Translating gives CSVVTSGPRPPYSYEQYF.

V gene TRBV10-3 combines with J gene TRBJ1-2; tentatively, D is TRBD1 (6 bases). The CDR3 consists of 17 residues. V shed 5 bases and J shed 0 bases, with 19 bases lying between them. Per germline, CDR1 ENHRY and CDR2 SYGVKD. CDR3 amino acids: CAISLAVQGITNYGYTF. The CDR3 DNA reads TGTGCCATCAGTCTCGCCGTGCAGGGGATAACTAACTATGGCTACACCTTC.

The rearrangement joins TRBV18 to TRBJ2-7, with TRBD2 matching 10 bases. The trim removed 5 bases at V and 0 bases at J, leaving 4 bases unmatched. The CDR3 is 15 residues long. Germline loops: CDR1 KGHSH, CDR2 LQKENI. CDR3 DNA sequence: TGTGCCAGCTCAGGGACTAGCGTTCGCTCCTACGAGCAGTACTTC. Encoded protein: CASSGTSVRSYEQYF.

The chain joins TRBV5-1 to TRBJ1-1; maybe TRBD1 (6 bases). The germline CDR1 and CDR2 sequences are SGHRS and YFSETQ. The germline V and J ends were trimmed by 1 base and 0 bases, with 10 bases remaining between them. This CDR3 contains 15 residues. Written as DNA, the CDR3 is TGCGCCAGCAGCTTGAAACAGGGCGTGAACACTGAAGCTTTCTTT. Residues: CASSLKQGVNTEAFF.

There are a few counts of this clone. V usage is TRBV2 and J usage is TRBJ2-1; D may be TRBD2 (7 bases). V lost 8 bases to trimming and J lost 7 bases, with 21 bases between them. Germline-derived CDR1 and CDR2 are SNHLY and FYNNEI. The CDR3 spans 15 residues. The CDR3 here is CASGGAVLNGNEQFF. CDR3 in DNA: TGTGCCAGCGGGGGGGCAGTCCTCAACGGGAATGAGCAGTTCTTC.

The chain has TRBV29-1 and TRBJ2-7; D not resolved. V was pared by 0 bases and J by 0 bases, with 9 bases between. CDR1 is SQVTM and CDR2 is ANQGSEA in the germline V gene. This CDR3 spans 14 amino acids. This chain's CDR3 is CSVEDPVTSYEQYF. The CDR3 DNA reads TGCAGCGTTGAAGATCCAGTTACCTCCTACGAGCAGTACTTC.

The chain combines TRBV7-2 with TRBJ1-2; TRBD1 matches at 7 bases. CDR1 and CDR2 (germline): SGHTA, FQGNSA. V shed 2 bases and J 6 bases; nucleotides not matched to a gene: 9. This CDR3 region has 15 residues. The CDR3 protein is CASSLLNRGMDGYTF. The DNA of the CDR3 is TGTGCCAGCAGCTTATTGAACAGGGGCATGGATGGCTACACCTTC.

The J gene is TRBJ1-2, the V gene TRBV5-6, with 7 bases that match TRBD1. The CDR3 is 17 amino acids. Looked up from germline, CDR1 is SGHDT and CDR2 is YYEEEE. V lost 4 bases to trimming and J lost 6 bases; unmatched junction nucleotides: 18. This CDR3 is CASSPPWYRGTVHGYTF. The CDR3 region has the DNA TGTGCCAGCAGCCCACCGTGGTACAGGGGAACTGTTCATGGCTACACCTTC.

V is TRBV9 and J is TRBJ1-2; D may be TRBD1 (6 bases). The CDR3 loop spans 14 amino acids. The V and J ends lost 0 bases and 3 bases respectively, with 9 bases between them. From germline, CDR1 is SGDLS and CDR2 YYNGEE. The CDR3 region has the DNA TGTGCCAGCAGCGTAGAAGGGGGAGACTATGGCTACACCTTC. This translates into CASSVEGGDYGYTF.

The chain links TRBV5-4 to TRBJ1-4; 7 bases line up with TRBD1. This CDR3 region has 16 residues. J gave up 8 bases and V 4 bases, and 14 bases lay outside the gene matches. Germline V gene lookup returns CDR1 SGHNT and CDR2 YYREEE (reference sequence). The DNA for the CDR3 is TGTGCCAGCAGCGCCTGGGAAGAGGGGGCTAGAGAAAAACTGTTTTTT. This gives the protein CASSAWEEGAREKLFF.

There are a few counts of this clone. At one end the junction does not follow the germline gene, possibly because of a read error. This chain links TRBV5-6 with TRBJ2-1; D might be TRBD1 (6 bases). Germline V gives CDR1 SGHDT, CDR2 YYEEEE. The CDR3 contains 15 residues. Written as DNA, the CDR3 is TGTGCCAGCACCTTGGACAGAGTCACATACAATGAGCAGTTCTTC. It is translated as CASTLDRVTYNEQFF.

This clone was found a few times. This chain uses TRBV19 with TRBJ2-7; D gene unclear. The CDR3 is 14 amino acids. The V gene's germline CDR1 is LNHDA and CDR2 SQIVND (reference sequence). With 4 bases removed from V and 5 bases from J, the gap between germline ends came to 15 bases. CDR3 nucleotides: TGTGCCAGTAGTACCTCATTAGTCCAAGACGAGCAGTACTTC. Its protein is CASSTSLVQDEQYF.

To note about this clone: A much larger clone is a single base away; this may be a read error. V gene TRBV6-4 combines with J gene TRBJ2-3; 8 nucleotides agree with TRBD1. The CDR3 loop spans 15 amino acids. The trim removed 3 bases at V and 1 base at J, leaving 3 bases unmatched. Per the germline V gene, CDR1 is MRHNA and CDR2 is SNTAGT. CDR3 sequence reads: CASSEETGGTDTQYF. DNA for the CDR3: TGTGCCAGCAGTGAAGAGACAGGGGGCACAGATACGCAGTATTTT.

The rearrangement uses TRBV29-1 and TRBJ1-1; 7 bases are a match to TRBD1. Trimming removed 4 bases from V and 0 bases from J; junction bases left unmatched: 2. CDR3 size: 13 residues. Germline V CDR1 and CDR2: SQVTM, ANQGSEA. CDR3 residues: CSVAGTVNTEAFF. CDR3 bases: TGCAGCGTTGCCGGGACAGTGAACACTGAAGCTTTCTTT.

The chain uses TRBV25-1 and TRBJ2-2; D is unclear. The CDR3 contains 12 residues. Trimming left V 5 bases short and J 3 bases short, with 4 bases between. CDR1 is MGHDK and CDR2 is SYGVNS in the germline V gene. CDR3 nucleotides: TGTGCCAGCAGTTTATACACCGGGGAGCTGTTTTTT. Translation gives CASSLYTGELFF.

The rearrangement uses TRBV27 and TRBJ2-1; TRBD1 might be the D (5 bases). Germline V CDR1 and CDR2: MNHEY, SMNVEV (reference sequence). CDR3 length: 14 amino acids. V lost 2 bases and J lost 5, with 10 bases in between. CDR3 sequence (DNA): TGTGCCAGCAGTTTAGGGGCCCTCAACAATGAGCAGTTCTTC. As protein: CASSLGALNNEQFF.

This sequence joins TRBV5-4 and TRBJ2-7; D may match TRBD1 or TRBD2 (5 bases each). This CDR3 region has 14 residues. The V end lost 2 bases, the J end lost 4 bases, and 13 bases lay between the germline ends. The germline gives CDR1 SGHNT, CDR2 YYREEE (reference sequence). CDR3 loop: CASSFDYGAYEQYF. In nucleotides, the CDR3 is TGTGCCAGCAGCTTTGACTACGGGGCTTACGAGCAGTACTTC. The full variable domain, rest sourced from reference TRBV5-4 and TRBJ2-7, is ETGVTQSPTHLIKTRGQQVTLRCSSQSGHNTVSWYQQALGQGPQFIFQYYREEENGRGNFPPRFSGLQFPNYSSELNVNALELDDSALYLCASSFDYGAYEQYFGPGTRLTVT.